Listed here are 14 T cell receptor beta chains from one sample, sequenced in a study of blood T cells in healthy people across ages. Then a second PCR, running roughly 6 to 11 cycles, was carried out with a sample-barcoded 5' primer and a J-beta primer mix. TCRdb re-derived calls from the 5' RACE reads in MiXCR, one entry per CDR3 protein. The sample has around 800,000 distinct CDR3 sequences; 35% to 60% are singletons. The sequenced material came from blood. All receptors come from an elderly man in good health.

The chain couples TRBV29-1 to TRBJ2-7; TRBD1 agrees at 10 bases. The trim removed 3 bases at V and 7 bases at J, leaving 12 bases unmatched. Germline V gene lookup returns CDR1 SQVTM and CDR2 ANQGSEA. The CDR3 loop spans 15 amino acids. The CDR3 region is CSVEDRGSPLDEQYF. The CDR3 DNA is TGCAGCGTTGAGGACAGGGGGTCCCCGCTCGATGAGCAGTACTTC.

In its sample, this clonotype was seen many times. The rearrangement links TRBV28 to TRBJ2-4; TRBD2 matches 10 bases. Looked up from germline, CDR1 is MDHEN and CDR2 is SYDVKM. This CDR3 spans 19 amino acids. The J segment lost 0 bases and the V segment lost 5 bases, leaving 13 bases of the junction unmatched. As DNA, the CDR3 is TGTGCCAGCAGTCAGACACTAGCGGGACTTCCCCTAGCCAAAAACATTCAGTACTTC. It is translated as CASSQTLAGLPLAKNIQYF.

This CDR3 reads CASSENGGETQYF. The CDR3 DNA is TGTGCCAGCAGTGAAAATGGTGGAGAGACCCAGTACTTC. V gene TRBV2 combines with J gene TRBJ2-5; D not certain. Deletions cut 2 bases from V and 4 bases from J, with 8 bases between. The CDR3 has 13 residues. Per germline, CDR1 SNHLY and CDR2 FYNNEI.

This rearrangement joins TRBV6-5 to TRBJ2-5; D gene unclear. Per germline, CDR1 MNHEY and CDR2 SVGAGI. Between the trimmed V and J ends, which lost 4 bases and 7 bases, there was a span of 13 bases. The CDR3 extends over 13 amino acids. CDR3 loop: CASSSWSQWTQYF. Here the CDR3 DNA reads TGTGCCAGCAGTTCGTGGTCGCAATGGACCCAGTACTTC.

The chain carries TRBV18 and TRBJ2-6, with 7 bases fitting TRBD1. This CDR3 comprises 17 residues. Germline values: CDR1 KGHSH, CDR2 LQKENI. J gave up 2 bases and V 5 bases, and 9 bases lay outside the gene matches. The CDR3 DNA is TGTGCCAGCTCAAGTACAGGGGCGGTAACTGGGGCCAACGTCCTGACTTTC. Translated: CASSSTGAVTGANVLTF.

This clonotype was counted ten times or more. The CDR3 region is CSVFKSSYNEQFF. CDR3 sequence (DNA): TGCAGCGTTTTTAAGAGCTCCTACAATGAGCAGTTCTTC. The genes are TRBV29-1 and TRBJ2-1, with D hard to call. The CDR3 totals 13 residues. V lost 5 bases to trimming and J lost 0 bases, with 8 bases between them. Germline V gene sequence: CDR1 SQVTM, CDR2 ANQGSEA.

In its sample, this clonotype was seen a few times. J is TRBJ2-7 and V is TRBV12-3 or TRBV12-4; 11 nucleotides agree with TRBD2. V was clipped by 6 bases and J by 2 bases; unmatched bases: 6. The CDR3 spans 15 residues. CDR3 DNA sequence: TGTGCCAGCAGCCCTCCACTAGCGGGAGCCTACGAGCAGTACTTC. This gives the protein CASSPPLAGAYEQYF.

The chain links TRBV7-2 to TRBJ2-7; 12 positions match TRBD2. From germline, CDR1 is SGHTA and CDR2 FQGNSA. This CDR3 has 15 residues. The V gene end was trimmed by 5 bases and the J gene end by 5 bases; junction bases not matched to a gene: 7. The CDR3 region has the DNA TGTGCCAGCAGCATGACTAGCGGGAGAGCCCACGAGCAGTACTTC. Amino acid sequence: CASSMTSGRAHEQYF.

The rearrangement uses TRBV6-5 and TRBJ2-6; D remains unclear. With 2 bases removed from V and 6 bases from J, the gap between germline ends came to 5 bases. There are 13 residues in the CDR3. Germline assignment: CDR1 MNHEY and CDR2 SVGAGI. CDR3 bases: TGTGCCAGCAGTTACGCTGAGGCCAACGTCCTGACTTTC. As protein: CASSYAEANVLTF.

V is TRBV6-1 and J is TRBJ2-1; 8 bases match TRBD2. CDR3 length equals 20 residues. The germline CDR1 and CDR2 sequences are MNHNS and SASEGT. V shed 6 bases, J shed 10 bases, and the junction held 29 bases outside the gene matches. The CDR3 sequence: CASSSHGLSGRSVGSYEQFF. CDR3 DNA sequence: TGTGCCAGCAGCTCCCACGGACTAAGCGGGAGAAGTGTCGGCTCCTACGAGCAGTTCTTC.

CDR3 residues: CASSFMGNEQFF. The CDR3 DNA reads TGTGCCAGCAGTTTTATGGGGAATGAGCAGTTCTTC. The V and J genes are TRBV27 and TRBJ2-1; D is unresolved. The germline gives CDR1 MNHEY, CDR2 SMNVEV (reference sequence). V was clipped by 3 bases and J by 7 bases, with 7 bases between them. The CDR3 extends over 12 amino acids.

This clonotype was counted a few times. This sequence joins TRBV7-2 and TRBJ2-7; TRBD2 is a possible D gene (7 bases). CDR3 length: 16 amino acids. V gave up 4 bases and J gave up 6 bases, with 22 bases separating them. Germline assignment: CDR1 SGHTA and CDR2 FQGNSA. The CDR3 loop is CASSSSLGGAQGEQYF. The CDR3 DNA sequence: TGTGCCAGCAGCTCCTCCCTGGGGGGGGCCCAAGGCGAGCAGTACTTC. Full variable domain (missing parts from reference TRBV7-2 and TRBJ2-7): GAGVSQSPSNKVTEKGKDVELRCDPISGHTALYWYRQSLGQGLEFLIYFQGNSAPDKSGLPSDRFSAERTGGSVSTLTIQRTQQEDSAVYLCASSSSLGGAQGEQYFGPGTRLTVT.

This clonotype came up a few times. Written as DNA, the CDR3 is TGTGCCAGCAGCTTAATGGTAACTGAAGCTTTCTTT. The encoded protein is CASSLMVTEAFF. The gene calls are TRBV7-2 and TRBJ1-1, with D unclear. Trimming shortened V by 2 bases and J by 5 bases, and 6 bases separated the two germline ends. The CDR3 has 12 residues. Germline loops: CDR1 SGHTA, CDR2 FQGNSA.

This clonotype was recorded a few times. This chain uses TRBV20-1 with TRBJ2-1, with 10 bases matching TRBD2. The CDR3 is made up of 18 amino acids. CDR1 and CDR2 (germline): DFQATT, SNEGSKA (reference sequence). The J segment lost 7 bases and the V segment lost 6 bases, leaving 21 bases of the junction unmatched. CDR3 coding DNA: TGCAGTGCCGCCGGGACTAGCGAGGGAGCGGTACACTTGAATGAGCAGTTCTTC. Residues: CSAAGTSEGAVHLNEQFF.